Below, 13 T cell receptor beta chains from the same sample are listed, as sequenced in a study of CD8 T cells in Susac syndrome. Random-hexamer reverse transcription was applied to about 0.45 to 1 ug RNA. TCRdb processed the immunoSEQ multiplex PCR reads anew with MiXCR; each CDR3 protein has one entry. In the table there are 85,000 to 130,000 distinct CDR3 sequences, around 94% of which are singletons. Sequenced sample: CD8+ T cells from PBMCs. These receptors were obtained from a human donor with Susac syndrome.

The V and J genes are TRBV11-2 and TRBJ2-5; D is uncertain. CDR1 and CDR2 from the germline V gene are SGHAT and FQNNGV. The CDR3 is made up of 12 amino acids. The V gene lost 4 bases and the J gene lost 5 bases, with 8 bases spanning the gap. CDR3 coding DNA: TGTGCCAGCAGCTCAGCGCGGGAGACCCAGTACTTC. Protein sequence: CASSSARETQYF.

V usage is TRBV3-1 and J usage is TRBJ1-1, with 9 bases aligning to TRBD1. The CDR3 has 15 amino acids. The junction had 4 bases not matched to a gene; V was cut back by 3 bases and J by 2 bases. From germline, CDR1 is LGHDT and CDR2 YNNKEL (reference sequence). CDR3 loop: CASSQGTGLNTEAFF. The CDR3, as DNA: TGTGCCAGCAGCCAGGGGACAGGGCTAAACACTGAAGCTTTCTTT.

The rearrangement links TRBV7-9 to TRBJ2-1; D not certain. V lost 4 bases, J lost 9 bases, and 7 bases lay in between. The CDR3 extends over 11 amino acids. Germline lookup yields CDR1 SEHNR and CDR2 FQNEAQ (reference sequence). The CDR3 region has the DNA TGTGCCAGCAGCTCCACCCTTGAGCAGTTCTTC. Translated, it gives CASSSTLEQFF.

This chain links TRBV20-1 with TRBJ2-5; TRBD2 matches 10 bases. J gave up 4 bases and V 0 bases, and 5 bases lay outside the gene matches. The CDR3 covers 15 residues. Germline loops: CDR1 DFQATT, CDR2 SNEGSKA (reference sequence). DNA for the CDR3: TGCAGTGCTAGAGATCGAAGCGGGGGGGCAGAGACCCAGTACTTC. Translated: CSARDRSGGAETQYF.

The chain has TRBV5-4 and TRBJ1-2; 7 bases are a match to TRBD1. The CDR3 length is 15 residues. Losses at the gene ends were 3 bases for V and 2 bases for J; bases not matched to a gene: 7. The germline CDR1 and CDR2 sequences are SGHNT and YYREEE (reference sequence). The CDR3 DNA reads TGTGCCAGCAGCTCCCCTCCGGGACAGAACTATGGCTACACCTTC. This gives the protein CASSSPPGQNYGYTF.

V is TRBV13 and J is TRBJ1-1; maybe TRBD1 (5 bases). The ends were cut back, 0 bases at V and 5 bases at J, with 10 bases in the middle. The CDR3 is 14 amino acids. Looked up from germline, CDR1 is PRHDT and CDR2 is FYEKMQ (reference sequence). The CDR3 nucleotides read TGTGCCAGCAGCTTAGGGTCGTCAGGGACTGAAGCTTTCTTT. Its protein product is CASSLGSSGTEAFF.

The V and J genes are TRBV12-3 or TRBV12-4 and TRBJ2-2; no clear D. The CDR3 sequence is 13 residues long. V was clipped by 7 bases and J by 0 bases, with 6 bases between them. CDR3 protein: CASISTNTGELFF. The CDR3 DNA sequence: TGTGCCAGCATCTCTACGAACACCGGGGAGCTGTTTTTT.

V and J are TRBV9 and TRBJ2-1, with D perhaps TRBD1 (6 bases). V shed 4 bases and J shed 6 bases, with 14 bases lying between them. The CDR3 loop spans 14 amino acids. Germline V gene lookup returns CDR1 SGDLS and CDR2 YYNGEE. CDR3 in amino acids: CASSLIGGSNEQFF. The CDR3, as DNA: TGTGCCAGCAGCCTTATAGGGGGTAGCAATGAGCAGTTCTTC.

This clonotype was detected once. The chain couples TRBV7-9 to TRBJ2-1; TRBD2 matches at 7 bases. The CDR3 length is 14 residues. V was pared by 7 bases and J by 7 bases, with 10 bases of the junction left unmatched. Germline CDR1 and CDR2: SEHNR and FQNEAQ (reference sequence). CDR3 in amino acids: CASTQRGGANEQFF. CDR3 sequence (DNA): TGTGCCAGCACCCAACGGGGAGGGGCGAATGAGCAGTTCTTC. The full variable domain, in which reference TRBV7-9 and TRBJ2-1 provide the parts outside the CDR3, is DTGVSQNPRHKITKRGQNVTFRCDPISEHNRLYWYRQTLGQGPEFLTYFQNEAQLEKSRLLSDRFSAERPKGSFSTLEIQRTEQGDSAMYLCASTQRGGANEQFFGPGTRLTVL.

The J gene is TRBJ2-1, the V gene TRBV6-1; possibly TRBD2 for D (5 bases). Germline assignment: CDR1 MNHNS and CDR2 SASEGT. This CDR3 is 15 amino acids long. The ends were cut back, 1 base at V and 2 bases at J, with 9 bases in the middle. The DNA for the CDR3 is TGTGCCAGCAGTGAAGGTAGCGTAGCCTACAATGAGCAGTTCTTC. Amino acid sequence: CASSEGSVAYNEQFF.

This chain joins TRBV29-1 and TRBJ2-2, with D possibly matching TRBD2 (5 bases). The CDR3 loop spans 15 amino acids. Germline V gene sequence: CDR1 SQVTM, CDR2 ANQGSEA. Trimming stripped 5 bases from V and 6 bases from J, with 19 bases between. The CDR3 nucleotides are TGCAGCGTTTTCGATCAGGACTCTCCTGCCGGGGAGCTGTTTTTT. This codes for CSVFDQDSPAGELFF.

The chain carries TRBV19 and TRBJ2-2; maybe TRBD1 (7 bases). This CDR3 has 15 amino acids. V was cut by 6 bases and J by 1 base, with 12 bases left in between. Germline loops: CDR1 LNHDA, CDR2 SQIVND (reference sequence). The CDR3 sequence: CASSRQGGNTGELFF. The CDR3 nucleotides are TGTGCCAGTAGCCGACAGGGAGGGAACACCGGGGAGCTGTTTTTT.

The rearrangement uses TRBV4-3 and TRBJ1-2; D remains unclear. Germline V gene sequence: CDR1 LGHNA, CDR2 YSLEER. The ends were cut back, 0 bases at V and 7 bases at J, with 15 bases in the middle. The CDR3 has 15 amino acids. The DNA of the CDR3 is TGCGCCAGCAGCCAAGAGGACTCACTAGCCCTTGGCTACACCTTC. It encodes CASSQEDSLALGYTF.